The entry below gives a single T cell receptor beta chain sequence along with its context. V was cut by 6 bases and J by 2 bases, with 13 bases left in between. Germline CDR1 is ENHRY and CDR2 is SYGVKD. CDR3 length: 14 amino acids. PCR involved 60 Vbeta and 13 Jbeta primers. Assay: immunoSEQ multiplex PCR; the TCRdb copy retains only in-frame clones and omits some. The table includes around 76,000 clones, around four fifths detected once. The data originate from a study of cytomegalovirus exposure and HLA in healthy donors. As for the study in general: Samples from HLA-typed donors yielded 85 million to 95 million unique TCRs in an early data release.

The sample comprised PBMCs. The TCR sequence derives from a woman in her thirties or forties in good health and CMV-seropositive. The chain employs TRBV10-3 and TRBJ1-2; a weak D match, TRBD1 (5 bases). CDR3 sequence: CAISLQRDNYGYTF. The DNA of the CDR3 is TGTGCCATCAGCCTGCAGCGGGACAACTATGGCTACACCTTC.